The 8 T cell receptor beta chains given below trace back to one sample, sequenced in a study of technical replicates of blood from a few donors. Assay: immunoSEQ multiplex PCR; the TCRdb copy retains only in-frame clones and omits some. The sample holds tens of thousands of clones, around 94% seen once. The specimen was T cells isolated from PBMCs. The receptor source for this set is a human donor in good health.

The chain links TRBV29-1 to TRBJ1-2; possible D gene TRBD1, 6 bases. The germline V gene has CDR1 SQVTM and CDR2 ANQGSEA. Trimming pared 3 bases from V and 0 bases from J, leaving 14 bases between. There are 15 residues in the CDR3. CDR3 residues: CSVEDGAGANYGYTF. DNA of the CDR3: TGCAGCGTTGAGGATGGGGCAGGGGCTAACTATGGCTACACCTTC.

V gene TRBV18 combines with J gene TRBJ1-2, with D maybe TRBD1 (5 bases). The V end was cut by 3 bases, the J end by 8 bases, with 7 bases between. Germline-derived CDR1 and CDR2 are KGHSH and LQKENI. This CDR3 comprises 11 residues. The CDR3 loop reads CASSPTEGYTF. In DNA form, the CDR3 reads TGTGCCAGCTCACCGACAGAGGGCTACACCTTC.

The sample holds one count of this clone. CDR3 sequence: CASSSGGGEQYF. The CDR3 nucleotides are TGTGCCAGCAGCTCCGGGGGGGGCGAGCAGTACTTC. This chain links TRBV7-3 with TRBJ2-7, with 8 positions matching TRBD2. The germline V gene has CDR1 SGHTA and CDR2 FQGTGA. V gave up 4 bases and J gave up 6 bases; unmatched junction bases: 2. The CDR3 length is 12 residues. The variable domain in full, with the rest retrieved from reference TRBV7-3 and TRBJ2-7, is GAGVSQTPSNKVTEKGKYVELRCDPISGHTALYWYRQSLGQGPEFLIYFQGTGAADDSGLPNDRFFAVRPEGSVSTLKIQRTERGDSAVYLCASSSGGGEQYFGPGTRLTVT.

This rearrangement joins TRBV29-1 to TRBJ1-1; the D gene is possibly TRBD1 (5 bases). The CDR3 is made up of 14 amino acids. Germline V lookup: CDR1 SQVTM, CDR2 ANQGSEA. Trimming pared 4 bases from V and 3 bases from J, leaving 15 bases between. The CDR3 DNA is TGCAGCGTTGGGGGGGGGACCGCGGACACTGAAGCTTTCTTT. It yields the protein CSVGGGTADTEAFF.

This chain links TRBV4-1 with TRBJ1-2, with unresolved D. Germline assignment: CDR1 MGHRA and CDR2 YSYEKL. The V and J ends lost 0 bases and 2 bases respectively, with 7 bases between them. This CDR3 is built from 14 residues. As DNA, the CDR3 is TGCGCCAGCAGCCAAGATATATCCAACTATGGCTACACCTTC. It specifies CASSQDISNYGYTF.

This sequence joins TRBV5-4 and TRBJ2-7; tentatively, D is TRBD1 (5 bases). Germline assignment: CDR1 SGHNT and CDR2 YYREEE (reference sequence). The V end was cut by 0 bases, the J end by 2 bases, with 12 bases between. The CDR3 runs 15 residues. CDR3 sequence: CASSLDPGNPYEQYF. As DNA, the CDR3 is TGTGCCAGCAGCTTGGACCCAGGGAACCCCTACGAGCAGTACTTC.

The J gene is TRBJ2-7, the V gene TRBV15; no reliable D call. V was pared by 0 bases and J by 0 bases, with 12 bases between. Germline-derived CDR1 and CDR2 are LNHNV and YYDKDF (reference sequence). The CDR3 length is 16 residues. Written as DNA, the CDR3 is TGTGCCACCAGCAGAGACCCCGTAGGCGGCTCCTACGAGCAGTACTTC. Translation: CATSRDPVGGSYEQYF.

The genes are TRBV5-6 and TRBJ2-7; TRBD1 is a possible D gene (5 bases). Germline CDR1 reads SGHDT; CDR2 reads YYEEEE. V lost 1 base and J lost 6, with 14 bases in between. The length of the CDR3 is 14 residues. The CDR3 sequence: CASSLFQGTSEQYF. The CDR3 DNA reads as TGTGCCAGCAGCTTGTTTCAGGGAACGAGCGAGCAGTACTTC.